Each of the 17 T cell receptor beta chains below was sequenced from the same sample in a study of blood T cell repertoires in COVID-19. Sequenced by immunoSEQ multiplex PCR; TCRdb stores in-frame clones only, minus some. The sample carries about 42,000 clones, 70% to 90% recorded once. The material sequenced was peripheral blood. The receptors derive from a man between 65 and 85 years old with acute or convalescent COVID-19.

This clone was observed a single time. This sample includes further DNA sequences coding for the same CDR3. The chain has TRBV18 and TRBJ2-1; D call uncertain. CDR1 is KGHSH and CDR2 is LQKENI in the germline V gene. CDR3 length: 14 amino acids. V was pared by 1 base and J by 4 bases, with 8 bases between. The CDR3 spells CASSPLVSYNEQFF. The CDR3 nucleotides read TGTGCCAGCTCACCACTTGTTTCTTACAATGAGCAGTTCTTC.

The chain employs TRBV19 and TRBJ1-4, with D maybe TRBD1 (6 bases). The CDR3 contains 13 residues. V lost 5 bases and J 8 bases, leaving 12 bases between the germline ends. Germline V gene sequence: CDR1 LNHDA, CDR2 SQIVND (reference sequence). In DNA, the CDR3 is TGTGCCAGTAGTTGGGCAGGGGTGGAAAAACTGTTTTTT. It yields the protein CASSWAGVEKLFF.

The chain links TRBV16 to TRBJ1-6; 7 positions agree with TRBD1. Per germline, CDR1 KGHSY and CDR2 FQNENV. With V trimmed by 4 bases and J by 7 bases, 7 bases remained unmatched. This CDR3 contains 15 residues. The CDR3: CASSPVGTANSPLHF. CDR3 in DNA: TGTGCCAGCAGCCCAGTCGGGACAGCCAATTCACCCCTCCACTTT. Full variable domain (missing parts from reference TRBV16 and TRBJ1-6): GEEVAQTPKHLVRGEGQKAKLYCAPIKGHSYVFWYQQVLKNEFKFLISFQNENVFDETGMPKERFSAKCLPNSPCSLEIQATKLEDSAVYFCASSPVGTANSPLHFGNGTRLTVT.

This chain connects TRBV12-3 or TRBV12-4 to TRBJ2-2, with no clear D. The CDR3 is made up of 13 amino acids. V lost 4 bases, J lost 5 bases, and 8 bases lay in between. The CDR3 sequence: CASSSRRTGELFF. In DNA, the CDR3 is TGTGCCAGCAGTTCGCGGCGGACCGGGGAGCTGTTTTTT.

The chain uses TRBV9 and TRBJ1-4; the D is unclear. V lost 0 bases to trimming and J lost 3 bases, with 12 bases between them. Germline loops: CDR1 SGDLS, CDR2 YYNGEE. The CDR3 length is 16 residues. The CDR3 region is CASSVAAGTANEKLFF. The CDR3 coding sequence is TGTGCCAGCAGCGTAGCGGCGGGAACGGCTAATGAAAAACTGTTTTTT.

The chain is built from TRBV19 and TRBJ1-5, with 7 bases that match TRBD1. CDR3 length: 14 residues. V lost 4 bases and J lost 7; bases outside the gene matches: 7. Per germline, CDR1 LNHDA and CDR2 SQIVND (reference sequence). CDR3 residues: CASSTQGDGQPQHF. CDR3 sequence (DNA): TGTGCCAGTAGTACGCAGGGGGACGGCCAGCCCCAGCATTTT.

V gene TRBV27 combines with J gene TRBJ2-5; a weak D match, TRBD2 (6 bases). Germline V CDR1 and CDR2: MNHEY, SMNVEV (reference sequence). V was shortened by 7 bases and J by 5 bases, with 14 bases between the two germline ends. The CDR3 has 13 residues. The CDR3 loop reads CASKRRGRETQYF. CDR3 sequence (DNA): TGTGCCAGCAAGCGGAGAGGGAGGGAGACCCAGTACTTC.

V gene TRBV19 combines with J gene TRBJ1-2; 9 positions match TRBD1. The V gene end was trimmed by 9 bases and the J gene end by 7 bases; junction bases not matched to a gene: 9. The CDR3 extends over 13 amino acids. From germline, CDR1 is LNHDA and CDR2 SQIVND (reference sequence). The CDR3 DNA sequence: TGTGCCAGCCTCGGGACAGGGCATCTTGGCTACACCTTC. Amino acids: CASLGTGHLGYTF.

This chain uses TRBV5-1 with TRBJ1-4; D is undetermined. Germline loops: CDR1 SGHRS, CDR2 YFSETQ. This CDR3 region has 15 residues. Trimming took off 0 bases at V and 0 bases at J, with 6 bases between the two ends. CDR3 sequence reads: CASSLAGATNEKLFF. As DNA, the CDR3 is TGCGCCAGCAGCTTGGCCGGAGCAACTAATGAAAAACTGTTTTTT.

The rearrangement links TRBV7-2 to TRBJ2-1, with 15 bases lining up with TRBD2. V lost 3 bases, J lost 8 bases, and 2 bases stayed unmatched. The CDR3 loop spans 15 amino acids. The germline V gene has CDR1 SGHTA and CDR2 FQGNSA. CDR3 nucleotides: TGTGCCAGCAGCTTGGGACTAGCGGGAGGCGATGAGCAGTTCTTC. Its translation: CASSLGLAGGDEQFF.

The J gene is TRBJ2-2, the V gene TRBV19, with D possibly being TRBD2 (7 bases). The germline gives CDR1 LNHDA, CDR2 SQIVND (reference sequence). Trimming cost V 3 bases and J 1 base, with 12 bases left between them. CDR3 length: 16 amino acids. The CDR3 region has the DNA TGTGCCAGTAGTATTCGGGGGGCCCTGAACACCGGGGAGCTGTTTTTT. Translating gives CASSIRGALNTGELFF.

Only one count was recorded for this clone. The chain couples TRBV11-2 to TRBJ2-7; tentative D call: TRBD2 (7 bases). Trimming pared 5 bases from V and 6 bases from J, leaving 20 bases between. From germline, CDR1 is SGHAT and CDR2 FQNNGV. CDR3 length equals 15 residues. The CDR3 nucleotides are TGTGCCAGCAGCCTCGTAGGGGGGGTTCCGCTCGAGCAGTACTTC. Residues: CASSLVGGVPLEQYF. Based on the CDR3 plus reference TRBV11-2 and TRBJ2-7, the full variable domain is EAGVAQSPRYKIIEKRQSVAFWCNPISGHATLYWYQQILGQGPKLLIQFQNNGVVDDSQLPKDRFSAERLKGVDSTLKIQPAKLEDSAVYLCASSLVGGVPLEQYFGPGTRLTVT.

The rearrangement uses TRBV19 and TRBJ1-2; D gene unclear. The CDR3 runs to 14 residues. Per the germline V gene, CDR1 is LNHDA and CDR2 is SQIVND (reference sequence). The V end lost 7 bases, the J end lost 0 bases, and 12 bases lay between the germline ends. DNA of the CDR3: TGTGCCAGTACCGGAAGCGAAGCTAACTATGGCTACACCTTC. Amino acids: CASTGSEANYGYTF.

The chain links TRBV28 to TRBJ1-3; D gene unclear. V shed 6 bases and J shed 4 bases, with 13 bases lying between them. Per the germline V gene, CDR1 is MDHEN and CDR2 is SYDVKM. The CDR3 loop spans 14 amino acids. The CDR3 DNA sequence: TGTGCCAGCAGCCCCACCTGGAGCGGAAACACCATATATTTT. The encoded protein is CASSPTWSGNTIYF.

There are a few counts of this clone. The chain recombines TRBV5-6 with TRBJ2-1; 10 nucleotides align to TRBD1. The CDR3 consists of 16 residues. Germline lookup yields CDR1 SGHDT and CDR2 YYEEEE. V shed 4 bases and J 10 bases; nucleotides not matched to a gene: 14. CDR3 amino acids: CASSGRTGGIRGEQFF. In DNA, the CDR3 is TGTGCCAGCAGCGGACGGACAGGGGGTATAAGGGGAGAGCAGTTCTTC.

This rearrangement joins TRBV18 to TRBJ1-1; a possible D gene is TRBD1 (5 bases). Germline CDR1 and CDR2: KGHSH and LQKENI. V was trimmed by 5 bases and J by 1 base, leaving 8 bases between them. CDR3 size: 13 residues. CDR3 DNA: TGTGCCAGCTCATCTACAGGGAACACTGAAGCTTTCTTT. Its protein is CASSSTGNTEAFF.

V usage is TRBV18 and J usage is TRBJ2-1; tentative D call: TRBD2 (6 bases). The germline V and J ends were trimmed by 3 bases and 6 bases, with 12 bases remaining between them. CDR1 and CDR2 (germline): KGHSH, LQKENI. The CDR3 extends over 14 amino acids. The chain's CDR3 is CASSPGLSGNEQFF. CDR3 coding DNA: TGTGCCAGCTCACCGGGACTTAGTGGCAATGAGCAGTTCTTC.